These 23 T cell receptor beta chains were all obtained from the same sample, sequenced in a study of lymphopenia after photon versus proton radiotherapy. TCRdb's copy holds only in-frame clones and misses some; the assay was immunoSEQ multiplex PCR. In the table there are fewer than 9,500 clones, around 84% of which are singletons. The sequenced sample was peripheral blood, obtained from a patient treated with photon-based radiotherapy. The source is a man aged 25-40 years with gastric cancer.

The chain links TRBV6-1 to TRBJ2-5; 7 nucleotides match TRBD1. V trimming: 2 bases; J trimming: 3 bases; junction bases outside the gene matches: 3. From germline, CDR1 is MNHNS and CDR2 SASEGT. The CDR3 extends over 14 amino acids. CDR3 coding DNA: TGTGCCAGCAGTGAACCGGGGACAGAAGAGACCCAGTACTTC. Translated, it gives CASSEPGTEETQYF.

This rearrangement joins TRBV5-1 to TRBJ2-1, with 13 bases fitting TRBD2. CDR3 length equals 23 residues. The junction had 26 bases not matched to a gene; V was cut back by 0 bases and J by 8 bases. Germline-derived CDR1 and CDR2 are SGHRS and YFSETQ. The CDR3 reads CASSLGTAVTSGRVRDIFYEQFF. The CDR3 DNA sequence: TGCGCCAGCAGCTTGGGGACAGCAGTAACTAGCGGGAGGGTTAGAGATATTTTCTATGAGCAGTTCTTC. Drawing the rest from reference TRBV5-1 and TRBJ2-1, the complete variable domain is KAGVTQTPRYLIKTRGQQVTLSCSPISGHRSVSWYQQTPGQGLQFLFEYFSETQRNKGNFPGRFSGRQFSNSRSEMNVSTLELGDSALYLCASSLGTAVTSGRVRDIFYEQFFGPGTRLTVL.

The count of this clone is one. The genes are TRBV29-1 and TRBJ2-5; tentative D call: TRBD2 (6 bases). V gave up 1 base and J gave up 0 bases, with 9 bases separating them. Germline assignment: CDR1 SQVTM and CDR2 ANQGSEA. There are 14 residues in the CDR3. The CDR3 reads CSVEGGEYQETQYF. DNA of the CDR3: TGCAGCGTTGAAGGCGGGGAATACCAAGAGACCCAGTACTTC. The full variable domain, its missing parts supplied by reference TRBV29-1 and TRBJ2-5, is SAVISQKPSRDICQRGTSLTIQCQVDSQVTMMFWYRQQPGQSLTLIATANQGSEATYESGFVIDKFPISRPNLTFSTLTVSNMSPEDSSIYLCSVEGGEYQETQYFGPGTRLLVL.

In its sample, this clone was seen once. The V call is TRBV5-1, the J call TRBJ2-1; possibly TRBD1 or TRBD2 for D (5 bases each). This CDR3 region has 16 residues. Germline-derived CDR1 and CDR2 are SGHRS and YFSETQ. V was trimmed by 6 bases and J by 0 bases, leaving 16 bases between them. The CDR3 DNA reads TGCGCCAGCACCCCCTCTGCAGGGAGCTCCTACAATGAGCAGTTCTTC. Protein sequence: CASTPSAGSSYNEQFF.

The chain joins TRBV2 to TRBJ1-4; tentatively, D is TRBD1 (5 bases). Germline V gene lookup returns CDR1 SNHLY and CDR2 FYNNEI. Trimming took 8 bases from V and 12 from J, leaving 19 bases between them. The CDR3 contains 13 residues. In nucleotides, the CDR3 is TGTGCCAGCTTAATGGTGTTGGTAGGGGAACTGTTTTTT. It yields the protein CASLMVLVGELFF.

The CDR3 region is CASSLLSGVTGELFF. DNA for the CDR3: TGTGCCAGCAGCCTTCTTAGCGGGGTTACCGGGGAGCTGTTTTTT. The chain links TRBV2 to TRBJ2-2; TRBD2 aligns across 8 bases. V shed 6 bases, J shed 5 bases, and the junction held 8 bases outside the gene matches. Germline values: CDR1 SNHLY, CDR2 FYNNEI. The CDR3 is 15 residues long.

The V call is TRBV19, the J call TRBJ1-1; 11 bases map to TRBD1. CDR1 is LNHDA and CDR2 is SQIVND in the germline V gene (reference sequence). The CDR3 totals 14 residues. J gave up 8 bases and V 2 bases, and 4 bases lay outside the gene matches. The CDR3 region has the DNA TGTGCCAGTAGTATACAGGACAGGGGGCGGGAAGCTTTCTTT. Translated, it gives CASSIQDRGREAFF.

The chain is built from TRBV11-2 and TRBJ1-3; D not certain. Trimming took off 5 bases at V and 4 bases at J, with 18 bases between the two ends. CDR1 and CDR2 (germline): SGHAT, FQNNGV. The CDR3 has 16 amino acids. CDR3 coding DNA: TGTGCCAGCAGCCGTTCCGGGCCTGGTTCGGGAAACACCATATATTTT. Residues: CASSRSGPGSGNTIYF. The full variable domain, rest sourced from reference TRBV11-2 and TRBJ1-3, is EAGVAQSPRYKIIEKRQSVAFWCNPISGHATLYWYQQILGQGPKLLIQFQNNGVVDDSQLPKDRFSAERLKGVDSTLKIQPAKLEDSAVYLCASSRSGPGSGNTIYFGEGSWLTVV.

This clone appeared a single time. The chain uses TRBV7-9 and TRBJ2-7, with a weak D call TRBD1 (6 bases). V gave up 5 bases and J gave up 11 bases, with 16 bases separating them. The CDR3 is 12 residues long. CDR1 is SEHNR, CDR2 FQNEAQ, per germline (reference sequence). CDR3 in DNA: TGTGCCAGCAGCCAAACAGGGTCCGTAGAGTACTTC. Its protein product is CASSQTGSVEYF.

Here the CDR3 reads CASSSRTWTGYGYTF. CDR3 DNA: TGTGCCAGCAGCTCCCGGACCTGGACGGGCTATGGCTACACCTTC. The chain couples TRBV7-9 to TRBJ1-2, with unresolved D. From germline, CDR1 is SEHNR and CDR2 FQNEAQ (reference sequence). The CDR3 runs 15 residues. Trimming left V 4 bases short and J 4 bases short, with 16 bases between.

The rearrangement links TRBV7-9 to TRBJ2-1; no clear D. Germline V gene lookup returns CDR1 SEHNR and CDR2 FQNEAQ (reference sequence). V shed 6 bases and J shed 5 bases, with 20 bases lying between them. The length of the CDR3 is 16 residues. DNA of the CDR3: TGTGCCAGCAGGCCAAATTTTATGAAAGTGGACAATGAGCAGTTCTTC. Its translation is CASRPNFMKVDNEQFF.

This clone turned up a few times. The same CDR3 is also encoded by other DNA sequences in this sample. The chain employs TRBV6-5 and TRBJ2-2, with D possibly matching TRBD2 (6 bases). Germline assignment: CDR1 MNHEY and CDR2 SVGAGI. The CDR3 runs to 12 residues. The ends were cut back, 10 bases at V and 4 bases at J, with 10 bases in the middle. The CDR3 DNA reads TGTGCCACCAACGGGGGCACCGGGGAGCTGTTTTTT. Translating gives CATNGGTGELFF.

This clone was counted only a few times. The rearrangement uses TRBV7-2 and TRBJ2-1; no firm D call. Germline V gene data show CDR1 as SGHTA and CDR2 as FQGNSA. V gave up 8 bases and J gave up 6 bases, with 20 bases separating them. The CDR3 spans 15 residues. The CDR3 coding sequence is TGTGCCAGCCGAGAACCTAGTTTCCCAACCAATGAGCAGTTCTTC. It translates to CASREPSFPTNEQFF. Based on the CDR3 plus reference TRBV7-2 and TRBJ2-1, the full variable domain is GAGVSQSPSNKVTEKGKDVELRCDPISGHTALYWYRQSLGQGLEFLIYFQGNSAPDKSGLPSDRFSAERTGGSVSTLTIQRTQQEDSAVYLCASREPSFPTNEQFFGPGTRLTVL.

This clone is medium-sized by share. The genes are TRBV2 and TRBJ2-7, with TRBD2 matching over 9 bases. Germline V lookup: CDR1 SNHLY, CDR2 FYNNEI. The CDR3 extends over 14 amino acids. Trimming took 6 bases from V and 2 from J; bases not matched to a gene: 5. CDR3 sequence (DNA): TGTGCCAGCAGCCTAGCGGGGTTTCCCTACGAGCAGTACTTC. It is translated as CASSLAGFPYEQYF.

V usage is TRBV6-5 and J usage is TRBJ2-3, with D hard to call. V was shortened by 0 bases and J by 3 bases, with 13 bases between the two germline ends. This CDR3 spans 16 amino acids. The germline CDR1 and CDR2 sequences are MNHEY and SVGAGI. The CDR3 DNA follows: TGTGCCAGCAGTTACTCGAGGATGCTAGAAACAGATACGCAGTATTTT. Translating it yields CASSYSRMLETDTQYF.

CDR3 sequence reads: CASSEGSKGDTQYF. The CDR3 DNA reads as TGCGCCAGCAGTGAGGGGTCCAAGGGAGATACGCAGTATTTT. The rearrangement uses TRBV10-2 and TRBJ2-3; no reliable D call. Germline CDR1 reads WSHSY; CDR2 reads SAAADI. The V and J ends lost 2 bases and 5 bases respectively, with 11 bases between them. The CDR3 spans 14 residues.

J is TRBJ2-5 and V is TRBV6-5; tentatively, D is TRBD2 (5 bases). The length of the CDR3 is 12 residues. The V end was cut by 7 bases, the J end by 10 bases, with 16 bases between. Per the germline V gene, CDR1 is MNHEY and CDR2 is SVGAGI. Here the CDR3 reads CASTDGMSDQYF. The CDR3 bases are TGTGCCAGCACTGACGGGATGAGCGACCAGTACTTC.

The rearrangement links TRBV18 to TRBJ2-2, with D possibly being TRBD1 (5 bases). Germline values: CDR1 KGHSH, CDR2 LQKENI. V lost 2 bases, J lost 6 bases, and 10 bases lay in between. The CDR3 totals 14 residues. The CDR3 reads CASSPDRNAGELFF. CDR3 sequence (DNA): TGTGCCAGCTCACCAGACAGAAACGCCGGGGAGCTGTTTTTT.

V usage is TRBV6-4 and J usage is TRBJ2-1; the D gene is possibly TRBD1 (6 bases). CDR3 length equals 16 residues. V was cut by 2 bases and J by 0 bases, with 11 bases left in between. CDR1 MRHNA and CDR2 SNTAGT come from the germline V gene. CDR3 bases: TGTGCCAGCAGTGACGGGGGCGGCAGCTCCTACAATGAGCAGTTCTTC. Protein sequence: CASSDGGGSSYNEQFF.

The rearrangement links TRBV7-3 to TRBJ1-1; 7 bases fit TRBD1. The germline gives CDR1 SGHTA, CDR2 FQGTGA. This CDR3 has 15 amino acids. J lost 3 bases, V lost 0 bases, and 4 bases had no gene match. CDR3: CASSLTGGSDTEAFF. CDR3 nucleotide sequence: TGTGCCAGCAGCTTAACAGGGGGCTCGGACACTGAAGCTTTCTTT.

The V gene is TRBV5-1, the J gene TRBJ1-1; D may be TRBD1 (5 bases). V gave up 4 bases and J gave up 1 base, with 11 bases separating them. CDR3 length: 14 amino acids. CDR1 SGHRS and CDR2 YFSETQ come from the germline V gene. CDR3 sequence (DNA): TGCGCCAGCAGCCTTGACAGACAGAACACTGAAGCTTTCTTT. Translation gives CASSLDRQNTEAFF.

The chain recombines TRBV5-6 with TRBJ2-7; D is perhaps TRBD1 or TRBD2 (5 bases each). V was clipped by 2 bases and J by 0 bases, with 12 bases between them. The germline V gene encodes CDR1 SGHDT and CDR2 YYEEEE. This CDR3 region has 15 residues. The CDR3 loop is CASSLTRGSSYEQYF. The CDR3 nucleotides read TGTGCCAGCAGCTTAACTAGGGGTAGCTCCTACGAGCAGTACTTC.

This rearrangement joins TRBV2 to TRBJ1-1, with D unclear. The CDR3 extends over 11 amino acids. Germline CDR1 and CDR2: SNHLY and FYNNEI. Trimming left V 9 bases short and J 4 bases short, with 9 bases between. CDR3 nucleotide sequence: TGTGCCAGTAGGTCGAGCACTGAAGCTTTCTTT. Amino acids: CASRSSTEAFF.